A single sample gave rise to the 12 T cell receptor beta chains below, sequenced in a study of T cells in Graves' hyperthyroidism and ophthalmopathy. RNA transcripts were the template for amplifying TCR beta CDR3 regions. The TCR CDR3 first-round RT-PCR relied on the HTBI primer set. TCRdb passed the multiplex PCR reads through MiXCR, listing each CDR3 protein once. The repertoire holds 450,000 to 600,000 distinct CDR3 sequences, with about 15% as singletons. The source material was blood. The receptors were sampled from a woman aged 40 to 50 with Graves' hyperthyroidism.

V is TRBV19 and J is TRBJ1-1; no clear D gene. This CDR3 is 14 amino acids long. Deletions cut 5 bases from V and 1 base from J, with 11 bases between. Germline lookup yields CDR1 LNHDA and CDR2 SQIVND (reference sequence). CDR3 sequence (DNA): TGTGCCAGTAGTCGGCGGGAGGGGAACACTGAAGCTTTCTTT. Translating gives CASSRREGNTEAFF.

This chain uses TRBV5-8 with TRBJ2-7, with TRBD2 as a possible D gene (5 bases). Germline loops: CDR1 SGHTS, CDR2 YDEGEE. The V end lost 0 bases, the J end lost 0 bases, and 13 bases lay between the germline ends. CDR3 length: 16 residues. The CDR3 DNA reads TGTGCCAGCAGCTTGGCCCGAGGAGGTAGCTCCTACGAGCAGTACTTC. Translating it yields CASSLARGGSSYEQYF.

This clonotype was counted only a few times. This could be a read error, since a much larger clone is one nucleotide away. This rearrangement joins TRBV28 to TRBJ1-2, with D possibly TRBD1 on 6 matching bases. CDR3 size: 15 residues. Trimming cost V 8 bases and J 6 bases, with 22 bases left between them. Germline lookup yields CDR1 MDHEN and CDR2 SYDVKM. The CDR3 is CASGQDQQGTDGYTF. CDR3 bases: TGTGCCAGCGGTCAAGACCAACAGGGAACGGATGGCTACACCTTC.

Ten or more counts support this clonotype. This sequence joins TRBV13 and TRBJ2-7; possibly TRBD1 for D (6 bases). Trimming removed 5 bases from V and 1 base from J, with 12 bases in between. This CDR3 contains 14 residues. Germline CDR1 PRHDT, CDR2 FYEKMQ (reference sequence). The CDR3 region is CASSPGTKSYEQYF. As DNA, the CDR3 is TGTGCCAGCAGCCCTGGGACAAAGTCCTACGAGCAGTACTTC.

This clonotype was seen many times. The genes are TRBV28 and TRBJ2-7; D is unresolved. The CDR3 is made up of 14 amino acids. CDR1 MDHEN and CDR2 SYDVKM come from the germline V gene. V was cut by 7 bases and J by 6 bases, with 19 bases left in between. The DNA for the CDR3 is TGTGCCAGCACCCCGGAAGAGCAGGTCCCCGAGCAGTACTTC. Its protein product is CASTPEEQVPEQYF.

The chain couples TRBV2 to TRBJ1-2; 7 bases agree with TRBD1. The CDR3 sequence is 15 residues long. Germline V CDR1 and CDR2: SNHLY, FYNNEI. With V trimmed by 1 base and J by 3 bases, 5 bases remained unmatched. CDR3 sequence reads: CASSEGQGDYYGYTF. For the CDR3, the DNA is TGTGCCAGCAGTGAAGGACAGGGTGATTACTATGGCTACACCTTC. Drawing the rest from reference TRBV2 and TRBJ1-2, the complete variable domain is EPEVTQTPSHQVTQMGQEVILRCVPISNHLYFYWYRQILGQKVEFLVSFYNNEISEKSEIFDDQFSVERPDGSNFTLKIRSTKLEDSAMYFCASSEGQGDYYGYTFGSGTRLTVV.

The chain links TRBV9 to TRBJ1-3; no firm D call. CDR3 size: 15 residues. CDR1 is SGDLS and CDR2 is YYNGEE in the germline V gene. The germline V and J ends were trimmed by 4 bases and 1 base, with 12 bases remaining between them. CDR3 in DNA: TGTGCCAGCAGCCGGGCCGGCAGGTCTGGAAACACCATATATTTT. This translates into CASSRAGRSGNTIYF.

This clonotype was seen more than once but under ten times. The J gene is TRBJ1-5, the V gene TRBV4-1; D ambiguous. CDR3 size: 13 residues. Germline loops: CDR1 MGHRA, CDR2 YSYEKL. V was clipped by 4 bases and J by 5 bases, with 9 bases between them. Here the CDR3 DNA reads TGCGCCAGCAGCCGGAATGGCGATCAGCCCCAGCATTTT. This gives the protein CASSRNGDQPQHF.

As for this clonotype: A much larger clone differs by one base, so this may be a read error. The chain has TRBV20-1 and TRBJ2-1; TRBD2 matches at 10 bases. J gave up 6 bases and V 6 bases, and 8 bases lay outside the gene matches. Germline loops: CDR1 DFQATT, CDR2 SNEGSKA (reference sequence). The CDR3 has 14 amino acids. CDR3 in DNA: TGCAGTGCCAAAAGCGGGAGGGCCTTCAATGAGCAGTTCTTC. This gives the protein CSAKSGRAFNEQFF.

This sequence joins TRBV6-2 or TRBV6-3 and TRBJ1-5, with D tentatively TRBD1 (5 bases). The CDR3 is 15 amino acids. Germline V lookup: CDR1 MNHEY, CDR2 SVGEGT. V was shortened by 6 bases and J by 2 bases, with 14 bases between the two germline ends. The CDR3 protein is CASRLTVRGNQPQHF. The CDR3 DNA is TGTGCCAGCAGATTGACAGTACGGGGCAATCAGCCCCAGCATTTT.

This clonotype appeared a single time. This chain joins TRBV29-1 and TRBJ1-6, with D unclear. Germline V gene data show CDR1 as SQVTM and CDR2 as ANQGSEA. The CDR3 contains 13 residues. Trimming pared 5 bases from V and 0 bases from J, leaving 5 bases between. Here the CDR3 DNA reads TGCAGCGTTCAGAGCTCCTATAATTCACCCCTCCACTTT. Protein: CSVQSSYNSPLHF.

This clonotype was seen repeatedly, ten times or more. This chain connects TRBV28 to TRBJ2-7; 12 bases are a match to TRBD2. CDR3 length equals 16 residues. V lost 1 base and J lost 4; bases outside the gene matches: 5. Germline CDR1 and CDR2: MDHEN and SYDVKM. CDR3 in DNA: TGTGCCAGCAGTTTATATTCTAGCGGGAGGGGGTACGAGCAGTACTTC. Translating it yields CASSLYSSGRGYEQYF.